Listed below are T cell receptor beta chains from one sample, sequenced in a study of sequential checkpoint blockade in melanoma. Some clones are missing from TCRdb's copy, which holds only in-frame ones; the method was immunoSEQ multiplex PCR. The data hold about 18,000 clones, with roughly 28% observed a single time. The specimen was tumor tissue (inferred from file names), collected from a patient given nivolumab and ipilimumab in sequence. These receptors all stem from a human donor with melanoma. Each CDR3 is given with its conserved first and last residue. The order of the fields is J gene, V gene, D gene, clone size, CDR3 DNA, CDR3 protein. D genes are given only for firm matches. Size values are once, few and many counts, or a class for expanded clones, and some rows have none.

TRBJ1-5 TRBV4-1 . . TGCGCCAGCAGCCAAGAACCCTGGGGATTAGGCAATCAGCCCCAGCATTTT CASSQEPWGLGNQPQHF
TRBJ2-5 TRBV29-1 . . TGCAGCGTTGAAATCACAGTGGGAGAGACCCAGTACTTC CSVEITVGETQYF
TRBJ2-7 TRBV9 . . TGTGCCAGCTTGGGGCTTACCTACTACGAGCAGTACTTC CASLGLTYYEQYF
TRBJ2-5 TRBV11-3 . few TGTGCCAGCAGCTTAAGTACCTTTAAACAAGAGACCCAGTACTTC CASSLSTFKQETQYF
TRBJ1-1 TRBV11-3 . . TGTGCCAGCAGCTTAGGAACTAAATCAGGGGAAGCTTTCTTT CASSLGTKSGEAFF
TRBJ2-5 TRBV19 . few TGTGCCAGTAGTATGGAAGCGTTTCAAGAGACCCAGTACTTC CASSMEAFQETQYF
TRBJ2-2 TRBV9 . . TGTGCCAGCAGCGTCTCTTTCAACACCGGGGAGCTGTTTTTT CASSVSFNTGELFF
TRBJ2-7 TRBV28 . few TGTGCCAGCAGACCCGACGTGGAATACGAGCAGTACTTC CASRPDVEYEQYF
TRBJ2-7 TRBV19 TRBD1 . TGTGCCAGTACCGTCGGGACAGGCAGCTCCTACGAGCAGTACTTC CASTVGTGSSYEQYF
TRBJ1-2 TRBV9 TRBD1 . TGTGCCAGCAGTGAAGCGGGGACAGGGGTCTATGGCTACACCTTC CASSEAGTGVYGYTF
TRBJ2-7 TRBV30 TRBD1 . TGTGCCTGGAGTGCGGGACAGGGACCCTACGAGCAGTACTTC CAWSAGQGPYEQYF
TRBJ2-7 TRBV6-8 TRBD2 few TGTGCCAGCAGTTACCTCTCACGGGAGCGGGAGGGCCCTAAGCAGTACTTC CASSYLSREREGPKQYF
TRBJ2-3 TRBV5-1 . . TGCGCCAGCAGCTTGGGGGCTATCACAGATACGCAGTATTTT CASSLGAITDTQYF
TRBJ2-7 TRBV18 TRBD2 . TGTGCCAGCTCACCAACAACGGGGGGGCCTAGGGAGCAGTACTTC CASSPTTGGPREQYF
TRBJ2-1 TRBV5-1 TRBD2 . TGCGCCAGCAGCTTGCAAGCGGGGGGAATCTACAATGAGCAGTTCTTC CASSLQAGGIYNEQFF
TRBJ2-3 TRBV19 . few TGTGCCAGTAGTATAGAAGGGGGAGGGAGTGTAGATACGCAGTATTTT CASSIEGGGSVDTQYF
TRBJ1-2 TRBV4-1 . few TGCGCCAGCAGCCAAGCGGACAGATCCGGCTATGGCTACACCTTC CASSQADRSGYGYTF
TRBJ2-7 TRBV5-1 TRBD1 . TGCGCCAGCAGCCCCGGGACAGGGGGCGGTGACGAGCAGTACTTC CASSPGTGGGDEQYF
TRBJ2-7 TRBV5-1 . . TGCGCCAGCAGCTTGGGTCATGCGGCAGGGGCCTACGAGCAGTACTTC CASSLGHAAGAYEQYF
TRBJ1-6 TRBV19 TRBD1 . TGTGCCAGTAGTATCTCACCGGGACAGGGGAATAATTCACCCCTCCACTTT CASSISPGQGNNSPLHF
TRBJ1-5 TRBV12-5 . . TGTGCTAGTGGTTTGACGCCGGATCAGCCCCAGCATTTT CASGLTPDQPQHF
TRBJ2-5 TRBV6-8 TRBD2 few TGTGCCAGCAGCGGGGGGCTAGCGGGAGAAGAGACCCAGTACTTC CASSGGLAGEETQYF
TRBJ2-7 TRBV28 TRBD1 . TGTGCCAGCAGTCGGCCCGGGACAGGGGGCGGCGAGCAGTACTTC CASSRPGTGGGEQYF
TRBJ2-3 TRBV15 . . TGTGCCACCAGCAAATATTTTGGGGGGGGCACTGGAGATACGCAGTATTTT CATSKYFGGGTGDTQYF